This record looks at one T cell receptor (beta chain) sequence and its context. Its antigen is undetermined. The data belong to a study of Graves' ophthalmopathy and Graves' hyperthyroidism. Points from the study as a whole: Detection in blood was also observed for most expanded thyroid clonotypes above 0.001 frequency. Both an approximately 68% sensitivity and an approximately 76% specificity characterized the model's predictions of ophthalmopathy progression.

Scientists amplified the TCR beta CDR3 regions from RNA transcripts. An opening RT-PCR round employed HTBI primers and preceded a second-round multiplex PCR. From the multiplex PCR reads, TCRdb called clonotypes with MiXCR, one entry per CDR3 protein. This table has 350,000 to 450,000 distinct CDR3 sequences, about 21% appearing once. CDR3 size: 15 residues. The germline CDR1 and CDR2 sequences are SGHVS and FQNEAQ. The V gene lost 2 bases and the J gene lost 4 bases, with 15 bases spanning the gap. This chain links TRBV7-8 with TRBJ2-7; D possibly corresponds to TRBD1 (5 bases). The specimen was peripheral blood. The source of this sequence is a woman younger than 35 with stable Graves' hyperthyroidism. The CDR3, as DNA: TGTGCCAGCAGCTTATTGGGTGGGGCCGGGTACGAGCAGTACTTC. It codes for CASSLLGGAGYEQYF.